A single sample is the source of the 8 T cell receptor beta chains below, sequenced in a study of radiation and T cells in renal cell carcinoma. Noted time point: blood 2 weeks post-SBRT. Treatment denoted: 15 Gy SBRT to primary tumor, nephrectomy 4 weeks later. The method was immunoSEQ multiplex PCR; TCRdb's version includes in-frame clones alone and lacks a portion of them. The sample includes about 120,000 clones, about four fifths of them seen just once. Sample: blood, taken from a patient whose treatment included radiotherapy and nephrectomy. Source of these receptors: a man in his forties or fifties with renal cell carcinoma.

This clone was counted a single time. This chain links TRBV9 with TRBJ2-7; perhaps TRBD2 as D (6 bases). Germline-derived CDR1 and CDR2 are SGDLS and YYNGEE. CDR3 length: 15 amino acids. V dropped 0 bases and J dropped 1 base, with 11 bases sitting between them. CDR3 residues: CASSVAAGPSYEQYF. As DNA, the CDR3 is TGTGCCAGCAGCGTAGCTGCGGGACCGTCCTACGAGCAGTACTTC.

V and J are TRBV4-2 and TRBJ2-1; 7 bases are shared with TRBD1. There are 12 residues in the CDR3. Germline values: CDR1 LGHNA, CDR2 YNFKEQ. V lost 10 bases, J lost 5 bases, and 5 bases stayed unmatched. CDR3: CATRQGNNEQFF. For the CDR3, the DNA is TGTGCCACCAGACAGGGAAACAATGAGCAGTTCTTC.

V is TRBV2 and J is TRBJ2-7; TRBD1 matches 7 bases. The V segment lost 0 bases and the J segment 7 bases; nucleotides outside the gene matches: 6. The germline CDR1 and CDR2 sequences are SNHLY and FYNNEI. The CDR3 totals 14 residues. CDR3 in amino acids: CASSEAGQWREQYF. The CDR3 DNA reads TGTGCCAGCAGTGAAGCGGGACAGTGGCGGGAGCAGTACTTC.

About this clone itself: Germline is not matched at one junction end, which may reflect a read error. The rearrangement uses TRBV5-1 and TRBJ2-6; D perhaps matches TRBD2 (6 bases). Per the germline V gene, CDR1 is SGHRS and CDR2 is YFSETQ. The CDR3 covers 17 residues. The CDR3 reads CASSGGTVNSEANVLTF. CDR3 sequence (DNA): TGCGCCAGCAGCGGCGGGACTGTAAACTCTGAGGCCAACGTCCTGACTTTC.

The V and J genes are TRBV19 and TRBJ2-2; D is perhaps TRBD2 (6 bases). The CDR3 covers 17 residues. Germline V gene sequence: CDR1 LNHDA, CDR2 SQIVND (reference sequence). Trimming left V 3 bases short and J 7 bases short, with 21 bases between. The CDR3 DNA reads TGTGCCAGTAGTATTCTCGACAGACTAGTCGGCTACGGGGAGCTGTTTTTT. Translated: CASSILDRLVGYGELFF.

This clone was detected once. The chain combines TRBV10-3 with TRBJ1-2, with TRBD1 as a possible D gene (6 bases). This CDR3 is 15 amino acids long. CDR1 is ENHRY, CDR2 SYGVKD, per germline. V was trimmed by 2 bases and J by 8 bases, leaving 18 bases between them. The CDR3 DNA follows: TGTGCCATCAGTGAGCAGAACCCGGGGGCGAGGGGCTACACCTTC. Protein: CAISEQNPGARGYTF.

The V call is TRBV2, the J call TRBJ2-5; no definite D call. With 4 bases removed from V and 1 base from J, the gap between germline ends came to 10 bases. Germline loops: CDR1 SNHLY, CDR2 FYNNEI. The CDR3 is 14 residues long. The CDR3 loop is CASSVSRTQETQYF. CDR3 coding DNA: TGTGCCAGCAGTGTATCCCGCACCCAAGAGACCCAGTACTTC.

The chain couples TRBV7-9 to TRBJ1-1, with D unresolved. Trimming removed 0 bases at V and 2 bases at J, with 7 bases between. CDR3 length equals 14 residues. The V gene's germline CDR1 is SEHNR and CDR2 FQNEAQ (reference sequence). The CDR3 DNA reads TGTGCCAGCAGCTTAGCCTTACACAACACTGAAGCTTTCTTT. This gives the protein CASSLALHNTEAFF. The variable domain in full, completed from reference TRBV7-9 and TRBJ1-1, reads DTGVSQNPRHKITKRGQNVTFRCDPISEHNRLYWYRQTLGQGPEFLTYFQNEAQLEKSRLLSDRFSAERPKGSFSTLEIQRTEQGDSAMYLCASSLALHNTEAFFGQGTRLTVV.